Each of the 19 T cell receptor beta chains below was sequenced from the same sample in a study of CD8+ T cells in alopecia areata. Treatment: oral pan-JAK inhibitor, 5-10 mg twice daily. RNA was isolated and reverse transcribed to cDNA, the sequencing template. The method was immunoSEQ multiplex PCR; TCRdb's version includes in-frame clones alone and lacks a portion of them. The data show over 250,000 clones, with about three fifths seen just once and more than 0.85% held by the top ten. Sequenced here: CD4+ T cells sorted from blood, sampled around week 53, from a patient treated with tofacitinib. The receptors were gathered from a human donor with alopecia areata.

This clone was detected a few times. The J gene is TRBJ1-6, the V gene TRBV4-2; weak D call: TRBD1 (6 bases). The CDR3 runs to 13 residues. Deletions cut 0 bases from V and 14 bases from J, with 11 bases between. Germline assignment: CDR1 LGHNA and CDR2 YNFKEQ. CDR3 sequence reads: CASSQDRRGTLHF. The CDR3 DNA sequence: TGTGCCAGCAGCCAAGATCGGAGGGGGACCCTCCACTTT.

CDR3 sequence: CAWNLGTEYNEQFF. CDR3 DNA sequence: TGTGCCTGGAACCTTGGGACGGAGTACAATGAGCAGTTCTTC. This chain connects TRBV30 to TRBJ2-1, with D possibly being TRBD1 or TRBD2 (5 bases each). Germline V gene lookup returns CDR1 GTSNPN and CDR2 SVGIG (reference sequence). The CDR3 is 14 amino acids. V was cut by 4 bases and J by 4 bases, with 14 bases left in between.

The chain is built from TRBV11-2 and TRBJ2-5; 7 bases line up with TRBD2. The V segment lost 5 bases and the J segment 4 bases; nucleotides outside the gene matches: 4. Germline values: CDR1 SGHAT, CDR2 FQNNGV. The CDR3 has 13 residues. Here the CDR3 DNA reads TGTGCCAGCAGCACCGGACTAGGAGAGACCCAGTACTTC. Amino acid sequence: CASSTGLGETQYF.

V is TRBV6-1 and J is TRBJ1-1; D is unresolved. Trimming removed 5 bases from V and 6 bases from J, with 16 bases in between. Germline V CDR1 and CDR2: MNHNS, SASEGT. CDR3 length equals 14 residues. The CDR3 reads CASSSPYGRPEAFF. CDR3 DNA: TGTGCCAGCAGTTCCCCCTACGGAAGACCTGAAGCTTTCTTT.

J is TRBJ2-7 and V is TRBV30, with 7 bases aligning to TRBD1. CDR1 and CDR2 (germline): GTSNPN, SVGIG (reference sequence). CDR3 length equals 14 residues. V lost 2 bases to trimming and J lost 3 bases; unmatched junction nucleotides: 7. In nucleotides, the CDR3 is TGTGCCTGGAGTCTTACAGGGGTTAACTACGAGCAGTACTTC. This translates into CAWSLTGVNYEQYF.

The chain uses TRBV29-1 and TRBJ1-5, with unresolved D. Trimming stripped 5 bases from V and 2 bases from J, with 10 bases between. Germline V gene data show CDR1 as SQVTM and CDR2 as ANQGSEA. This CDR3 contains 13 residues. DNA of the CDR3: TGCAGCGTTCTGGTTAATCGCAATCAGCCCCAGCATTTT. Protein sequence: CSVLVNRNQPQHF.

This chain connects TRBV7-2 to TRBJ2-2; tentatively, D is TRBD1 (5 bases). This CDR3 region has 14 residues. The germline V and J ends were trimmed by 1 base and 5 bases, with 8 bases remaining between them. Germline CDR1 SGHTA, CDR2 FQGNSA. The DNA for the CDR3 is TGTGCCAGCAGCTTAGGATCAGGGACCGGGGAGCTGTTTTTT. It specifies CASSLGSGTGELFF.

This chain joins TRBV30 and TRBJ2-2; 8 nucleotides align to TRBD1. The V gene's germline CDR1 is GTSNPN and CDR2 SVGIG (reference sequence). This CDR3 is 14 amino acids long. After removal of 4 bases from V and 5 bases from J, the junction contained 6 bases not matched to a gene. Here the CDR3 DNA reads TGTGCCTGGAAAGGACAGGGTAAAACCGGGGAGCTGTTTTTT. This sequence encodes CAWKGQGKTGELFF.

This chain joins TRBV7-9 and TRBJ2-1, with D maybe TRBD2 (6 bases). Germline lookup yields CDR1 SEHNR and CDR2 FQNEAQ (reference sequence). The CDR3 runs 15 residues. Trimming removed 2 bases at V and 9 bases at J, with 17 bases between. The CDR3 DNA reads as TGTGCCAGCAGCTTATTGCGACTAGGATTTGGTGAGCAGTTCTTC. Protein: CASSLLRLGFGEQFF.

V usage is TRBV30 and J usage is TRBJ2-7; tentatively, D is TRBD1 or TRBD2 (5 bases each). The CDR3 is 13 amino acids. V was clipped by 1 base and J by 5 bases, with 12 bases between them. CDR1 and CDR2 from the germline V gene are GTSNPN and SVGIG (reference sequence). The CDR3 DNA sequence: TGTGCCTGGAGTGAAGGGACGGCCCACGAGCAGTACTTC. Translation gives CAWSEGTAHEQYF.

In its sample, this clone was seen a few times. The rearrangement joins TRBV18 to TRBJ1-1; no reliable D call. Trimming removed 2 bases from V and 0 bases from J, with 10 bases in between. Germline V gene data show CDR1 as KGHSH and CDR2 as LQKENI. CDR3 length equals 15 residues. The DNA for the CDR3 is TGTGCCAGCTCACCAACCCTCAGTTTGAACACTGAAGCTTTCTTT. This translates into CASSPTLSLNTEAFF.

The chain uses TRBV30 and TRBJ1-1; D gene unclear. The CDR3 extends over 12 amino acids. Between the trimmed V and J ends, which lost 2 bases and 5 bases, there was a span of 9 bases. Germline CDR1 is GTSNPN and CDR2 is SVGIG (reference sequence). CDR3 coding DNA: TGTGCCTGGAGTACCCACGGAACTGAAGCTTTCTTT. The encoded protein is CAWSTHGTEAFF.

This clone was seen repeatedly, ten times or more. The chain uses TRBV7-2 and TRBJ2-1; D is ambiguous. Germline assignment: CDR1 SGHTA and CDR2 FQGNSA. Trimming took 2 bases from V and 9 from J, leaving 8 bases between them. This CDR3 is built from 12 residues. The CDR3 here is CASSLYGVEQFF. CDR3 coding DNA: TGTGCCAGCAGCTTATACGGAGTTGAGCAGTTCTTC. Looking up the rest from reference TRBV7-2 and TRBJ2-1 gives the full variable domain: GAGVSQSPSNKVTEKGKDVELRCDPISGHTALYWYRQSLGQGLEFLIYFQGNSAPDKSGLPSDRFSAERTGGSVSTLTIQRTQQEDSAVYLCASSLYGVEQFFGPGTRLTVL.

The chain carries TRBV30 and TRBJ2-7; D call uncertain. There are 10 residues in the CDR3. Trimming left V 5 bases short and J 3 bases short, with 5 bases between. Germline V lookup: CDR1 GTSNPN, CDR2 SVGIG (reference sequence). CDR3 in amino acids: CAWGYYEQYF. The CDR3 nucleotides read TGTGCCTGGGGATACTACGAGCAGTACTTC.

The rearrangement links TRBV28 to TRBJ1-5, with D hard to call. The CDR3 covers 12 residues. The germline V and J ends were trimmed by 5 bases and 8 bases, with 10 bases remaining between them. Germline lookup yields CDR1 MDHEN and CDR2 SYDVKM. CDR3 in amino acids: CASSRGFEPQHF. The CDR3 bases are TGTGCCAGCAGTCGCGGTTTTGAGCCCCAGCATTTT.

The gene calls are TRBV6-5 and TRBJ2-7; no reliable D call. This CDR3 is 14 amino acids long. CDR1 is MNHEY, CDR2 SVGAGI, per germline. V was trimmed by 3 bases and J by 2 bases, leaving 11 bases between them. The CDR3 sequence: CASSYLAAPYEQYF. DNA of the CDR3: TGTGCCAGCAGTTATCTGGCAGCACCCTACGAGCAGTACTTC.

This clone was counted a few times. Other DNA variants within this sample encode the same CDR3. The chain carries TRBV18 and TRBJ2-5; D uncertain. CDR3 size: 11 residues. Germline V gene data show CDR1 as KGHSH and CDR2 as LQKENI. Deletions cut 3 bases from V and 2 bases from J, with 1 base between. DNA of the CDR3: TGTGCCAGCTCACCGCAAGAGACCCAGTACTTC. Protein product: CASSPQETQYF. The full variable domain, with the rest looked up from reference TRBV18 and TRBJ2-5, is NAGVMQNPRHLVRRRGQEARLRCSPMKGHSHVYWYRQLPEEGLKFMVYLQKENIIDESGMPKERFSAEFPKEGPSILRIQQVVRGDSAAYFCASSPQETQYFGPGTRLLVL.

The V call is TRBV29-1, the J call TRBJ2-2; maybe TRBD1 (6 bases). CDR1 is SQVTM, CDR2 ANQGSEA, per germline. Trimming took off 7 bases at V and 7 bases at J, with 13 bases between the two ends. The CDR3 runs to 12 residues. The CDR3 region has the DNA TGCAGCGCCACAGGGTTTATCGGGGAGCTGTTTTTT. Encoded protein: CSATGFIGELFF.

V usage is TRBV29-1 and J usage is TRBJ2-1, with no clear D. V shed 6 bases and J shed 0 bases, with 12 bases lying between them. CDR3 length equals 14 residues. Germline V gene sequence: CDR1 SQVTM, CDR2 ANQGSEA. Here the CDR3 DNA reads TGCAGCGTGGGCGTGGGGATCTCCTACAATGAGCAGTTCTTC. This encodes CSVGVGISYNEQFF.